The 32 T cell receptor beta chains in this list originate from one sample, sequenced in a study of post-analysis software for immune sequencing data. These receptors have no known antigen. Unique molecular identifiers tagged the TCR beta cDNA libraries. TCRdb called the PCR reads again in MiXCR, with one record for every CDR3 protein. The top ten hold roughly 5.2% of the sample, which has roughly 800,000 distinct CDR3 sequences, about half seen once. The study, taken as a whole, reports: A handful of TRBV segments, including TRBV5-6, TRBV5-1 and TRBV20-1, were more frequent in patients than controls.

Material for sequencing was blood. These receptors originate from a girl between 10 and 17 years old with multiple sclerosis.

This clonotype was seen more than once but under ten times. J is TRBJ2-1 and V is TRBV6-2 or TRBV6-3, with D perhaps assigned TRBD1 or TRBD2 (7 bases each). Germline lookup yields CDR1 MNHEY and CDR2 SVGEGT. The germline V and J ends were trimmed by 2 bases and 5 bases, with 13 bases remaining between them. There are 15 residues in the CDR3. Here the CDR3 DNA reads TGTGCCAGCAGTTACCCCCAGGGGGGGGACAATGAGCAGTTCTTC. Its translation is CASSYPQGGDNEQFF.

The chain joins TRBV29-1 to TRBJ1-2; D gene uncertain. This CDR3 comprises 14 residues. The V gene's germline CDR1 is SQVTM and CDR2 ANQGSEA. The V and J ends lost 0 bases and 4 bases respectively, with 12 bases between them. In DNA, the CDR3 is TGCAGCGTTGAAGATGGCGGTCAGACCTATGGCTACACCTTC. Residues: CSVEDGGQTYGYTF.

The chain recombines TRBV5-6 with TRBJ2-5; 8 nucleotides match TRBD1. The CDR3 loop spans 15 amino acids. V lost 3 bases, J lost 2 bases, and 6 bases stayed unmatched. The germline V gene encodes CDR1 SGHDT and CDR2 YYEEEE. CDR3 bases: TGTGCCAGCAGCTACGCCGGGACAGGACAAGAGACCCAGTACTTC. Amino acid sequence: CASSYAGTGQETQYF. The variable domain in full, completed from reference TRBV5-6 and TRBJ2-5, reads DAGVTQSPTHLIKTRGQQVTLRCSPKSGHDTVSWYQQALGQGPQFIFQYYEEEERQRGNFPDRFSGHQFPNYSSELNVNALLLGDSALYLCASSYAGTGQETQYFGPGTRLLVL.

V usage is TRBV29-1 and J usage is TRBJ2-7; 7 positions agree with TRBD2. This CDR3 contains 13 residues. With 5 bases clipped from V and 3 bases from J, the junction kept 7 bases outside the gene matches. The V gene's germline CDR1 is SQVTM and CDR2 ANQGSEA. The DNA for the CDR3 is TGCAGCGTTAGGGACGGCGGGGGCTACGAGCAGTACTTC. Translating gives CSVRDGGGYEQYF.

This clonotype was counted only a few times. The DNA of the CDR3 is TGCAGTGCCCACGAGGGGACAAAAAACATTCAGTACTTC. As protein: CSAHEGTKNIQYF. The V and J genes are TRBV20-1 and TRBJ2-4; D may be TRBD1 (6 bases). Germline CDR1 reads DFQATT; CDR2 reads SNEGSKA (reference sequence). The V end lost 6 bases, the J end lost 4 bases, and 13 bases lay between the germline ends. This CDR3 contains 13 residues.

This clonotype was counted a few times. V usage is TRBV28 and J usage is TRBJ2-1; D is perhaps TRBD2 (5 bases). Between the trimmed V and J ends, which lost 3 bases and 2 bases, there was a span of 5 bases. Germline lookup yields CDR1 MDHEN and CDR2 SYDVKM. The CDR3 is made up of 13 amino acids. This CDR3 is CASSLEAYNEQFF. The CDR3 DNA is TGTGCCAGCAGTTTGGAGGCCTACAATGAGCAGTTCTTC.

This clonotype was seen a single time. At one boundary the junction diverges from the germline segment, which might be a read error. The rearrangement uses TRBV7-2 and TRBJ2-1; TRBD2 agrees at 9 bases. Germline V gene sequence: CDR1 SGHTA, CDR2 FQGNSA. The CDR3 spans 15 residues. CDR3 coding DNA: TGTGCCAGCAGCTTAATCGCGGGAGGGTACAATGAGCAGTGCTTC. This codes for CASSLIAGGYNEQCF.

V is TRBV20-1 and J is TRBJ2-5, with TRBD1 matching over 8 bases. The J call may be incorrect, as the DNA end agrees better with TRBJ2-7. The CDR3 contains 14 residues. Germline values: CDR1 DFQATT, CDR2 SNEGSKA (reference sequence). This chain's CDR3 is CSASIRQGRYEQYF. CDR3 DNA sequence: TGCAGTGCTTCTATCCGACAGGGGAGGTACGAGCAGTACTTC.

There are a few counts of this clonotype. As DNA, the CDR3 is TGTGCCATCAGTGAAGGATCGGGGGGAACCACAGATACGCAGTATTTT. This translates into CAISEGSGGTTDTQYF. This rearrangement joins TRBV10-3 to TRBJ2-3; the match to TRBD2 covers 7 bases. Trimming cost V 3 bases and J 2 bases; bases outside gene matches: 8. The CDR3 totals 16 residues. Germline CDR1 and CDR2: ENHRY and SYGVKD.

This clonotype was seen only a few times. The chain couples TRBV7-2 to TRBJ2-1, with 14 bases lining up with TRBD2. There are 17 residues in the CDR3. Germline V gene sequence: CDR1 SGHTA, CDR2 FQGNSA. V shed 4 bases, J shed 6 bases, and the junction held 8 bases outside the gene matches. The CDR3 here is CASSWTGTSGSGNEQFF. In DNA, the CDR3 is TGTGCCAGCAGCTGGACCGGGACTAGCGGGAGTGGCAATGAGCAGTTCTTC.

This chain connects TRBV10-3 to TRBJ2-1; D perhaps matches TRBD2 (6 bases). V lost 2 bases, J lost 3 bases, and 11 bases lay in between. CDR1 is ENHRY, CDR2 SYGVKD, per germline. CDR3 length: 15 amino acids. In DNA form, the CDR3 reads TGTGCCATCAGTGAGGGTGCGGGAATCTACAATGAGCAGTTCTTC. Its protein product is CAISEGAGIYNEQFF.

The gene calls are TRBV6-1 and TRBJ1-5, with D tentatively TRBD1 (6 bases). This CDR3 comprises 17 residues. Germline values: CDR1 MNHNS, CDR2 SASEGT. The V gene lost 6 bases and the J gene lost 7 bases, with 25 bases spanning the gap. In nucleotides, the CDR3 is TGTGCCAGCAGCACCCGGCGGGGGGGCGAACTAAGACAGCCCCAGCATTTT. This sequence encodes CASSTRRGGELRQPQHF.

The table lists this clonotype with a few counts. The chain joins TRBV27 to TRBJ2-7; no firm D call. CDR1 is MNHEY, CDR2 SMNVEV, per germline (reference sequence). The germline V and J ends were trimmed by 8 bases and 4 bases, with 15 bases remaining between them. The CDR3 spans 13 residues. The CDR3, as DNA: TGTGCCAGCGGACCAGACGCGCCTTACGAGCAGTACTTC. Translation gives CASGPDAPYEQYF.

V and J are TRBV2 and TRBJ2-5, with D possibly called TRBD1 or TRBD2 (5 bases each). The J call may be wrong; the DNA end is better matched by TRBJ2-7. The length of the CDR3 is 13 residues. Germline-derived CDR1 and CDR2 are SNHLY and FYNNEI. CDR3 loop: CASSEARGGEQYF. The CDR3 DNA sequence: TGTGCCAGCAGTGAAGCGCGTGGGGGCGAGCAGTACTTC.

The chain joins TRBV20-1 to TRBJ2-7, with TRBD2 identical over 9 bases. The assigned J gene may be wrong: the sequence end matches TRBJ2-5 better. The CDR3 covers 14 residues. The germline gives CDR1 DFQATT, CDR2 SNEGSKA (reference sequence). The CDR3 protein is CSASYLAGRETQYF. CDR3 bases: TGCAGTGCTAGTTATCTAGCGGGAAGGGAGACCCAGTACTTC.

V and J are TRBV7-6 and TRBJ1-5; no clear D. Between the trimmed V and J ends, which lost 5 bases and 9 bases, there was a span of 14 bases. Germline values: CDR1 SGHVS, CDR2 FNYEAQ. The CDR3 consists of 13 residues. The CDR3 loop reads CASSRLLGWPQHF. CDR3 sequence (DNA): TGTGCCAGCAGCCGACTCCTAGGTTGGCCCCAGCATTTT.

This clonotype was counted many times. This rearrangement joins TRBV9 to TRBJ1-2; 8 bases align to TRBD1. Trimming at V came to 0 bases and at J to 4 bases, leaving 5 bases not matched to a gene. The CDR3 totals 15 residues. CDR1 is SGDLS and CDR2 is YYNGEE in the germline V gene. The CDR3, as DNA: TGTGCCAGCAGCGTAGATCAGGGGGCAGGCTATGGCTACACCTTC. Protein: CASSVDQGAGYGYTF. The whole variable domain, filled in from reference TRBV9 and TRBJ1-2, reads DSGVTQTPKHLITATGQRVTLRCSPRSGDLSVYWYQQSLDQGLQFLIQYYNGEERAKGNILERFSAQQFPDLHSELNLSSLELGDSALYFCASSVDQGAGYGYTFGSGTRLTVV.

This chain connects TRBV20-1 to TRBJ2-3; D unresolved. The length of the CDR3 is 12 residues. The germline V gene has CDR1 DFQATT and CDR2 SNEGSKA (reference sequence). Trimming took 3 bases from V and 2 from J, leaving 6 bases between them. CDR3 in amino acids: CSARADTDTQYF. The CDR3 bases are TGCAGTGCTAGGGCTGACACAGATACGCAGTATTTT.

This clonotype occurred a few times. V is TRBV5-1 and J is TRBJ1-1; D perhaps matches TRBD1 (5 bases). The CDR3 sequence is 14 residues long. CDR1 is SGHRS and CDR2 is YFSETQ in the germline V gene. V was trimmed by 4 bases and J by 1 base, leaving 11 bases between them. The CDR3 region is CASSPHDRNTEAFF. CDR3 DNA sequence: TGCGCCAGCAGCCCTCACGACAGGAACACTGAAGCTTTCTTT.

The rearrangement uses TRBV7-9 and TRBJ2-1, with 7 positions matching TRBD2. CDR3 size: 16 residues. V shed 2 bases and J 7 bases; nucleotides not matched to a gene: 11. CDR1 SEHNR and CDR2 FQNEAQ come from the germline V gene (reference sequence). The CDR3 nucleotides read TGTGCCAGCAGCTTAAGGGGAGGGAGGGCCTGGAATGAGCAGTTCTTC. This encodes CASSLRGGRAWNEQFF.

This clonotype was detected a few times. The chain is built from TRBV5-4 and TRBJ2-1; 8 bases match TRBD2. This CDR3 spans 17 amino acids. Germline V gene data show CDR1 as SGHNT and CDR2 as YYREEE (reference sequence). V was pared by 3 bases and J by 4 bases, with 12 bases of the junction left unmatched. CDR3 amino acids: CASSSVLDSGRYNEQFF. The CDR3 nucleotides read TGTGCCAGCAGCTCGGTCCTCGACAGCGGGAGATACAATGAGCAGTTCTTC.

The chain is built from TRBV6-4 and TRBJ2-7; 10 nucleotides line up with TRBD2. In germline, CDR1 is MRHNA, CDR2 SNTAGT. The CDR3 spans 15 residues. The V and J ends lost 10 bases and 4 bases, in that order; junction bases with no gene match: 13. Here the CDR3 reads CATITSSGSLYEQYF. CDR3 sequence (DNA): TGTGCCACCATAACCTCTAGCGGGAGTCTGTACGAGCAGTACTTC.

The V gene is TRBV5-1, the J gene TRBJ1-4; no clear D gene. The CDR3 runs 13 residues. The germline V gene encodes CDR1 SGHRS and CDR2 YFSETQ. The V end was cut by 5 bases, the J end by 5 bases, with 10 bases between. As DNA, the CDR3 is TGCGCCAGCAGGGGCGCGGGGAATGAAAAACTGTTTTTT. It codes for CASRGAGNEKLFF.

V usage is TRBV6-6 and J usage is TRBJ2-3, with TRBD2 matching over 9 bases. The germline gives CDR1 MNHNY, CDR2 SVGAGI (reference sequence). V was clipped by 5 bases and J by 4 bases; unmatched bases: 13. The CDR3 covers 17 residues. The CDR3 DNA is TGTGCCAGCAGTCCGTGGGGTAGCGGGAGTGTTGCAGATACGCAGTATTTT. Protein product: CASSPWGSGSVADTQYF.

This sequence joins TRBV27 and TRBJ2-3; 10 bases fit TRBD2. In germline, CDR1 is MNHEY, CDR2 SMNVEV (reference sequence). The CDR3 totals 16 residues. Unmatched junction bases numbered 7, after V lost 6 bases and J lost 1 base. CDR3 in amino acids: CASRMGGTSGTDTQYF. The CDR3 bases are TGTGCCAGCAGAATGGGGGGGACTAGCGGCACAGATACGCAGTATTTT.

V usage is TRBV20-1 and J usage is TRBJ2-3; D remains ambiguous. V lost 0 bases and J 0 bases, leaving 10 bases between the germline ends. This CDR3 is built from 15 residues. Looked up from germline, CDR1 is DFQATT and CDR2 is SNEGSKA (reference sequence). CDR3 sequence reads: CSARDPSPSTDTQYF. CDR3 in DNA: TGCAGTGCTAGAGATCCTAGTCCAAGCACAGATACGCAGTATTTT.

Turning to this clonotype: A read error may be the cause here, since a much bigger clone is one base away. The genes are TRBV29-1 and TRBJ2-1, with D unresolved. Looked up from germline, CDR1 is SQVTM and CDR2 is ANQGSEA. The CDR3 is 10 residues long. Deletions cut 7 bases from V and 7 bases from J, with 8 bases between. CDR3 sequence reads: CSDWKNEQFF. The CDR3 bases are TGCAGCGACTGGAAGAATGAGCAGTTCTTC.

This chain uses TRBV13 with TRBJ2-7; D unclear. Trimming left V 5 bases short and J 2 bases short, with 13 bases between. The CDR3 sequence is 14 residues long. Germline values: CDR1 PRHDT, CDR2 FYEKMQ (reference sequence). The CDR3 reads CASSPVGQPYEQYF. In DNA form, the CDR3 reads TGTGCCAGCAGCCCCGTAGGGCAGCCCTACGAGCAGTACTTC.

The V and J genes are TRBV6-5 and TRBJ2-3, with a tentative D call TRBD1 (6 bases). The germline V gene has CDR1 MNHEY and CDR2 SVGAGI. V lost 2 bases and J lost 4, with 13 bases in between. This CDR3 comprises 15 residues. Written as DNA, the CDR3 is TGTGCCAGCAGTTACGGGGGCCTCGGTCCAGATACGCAGTATTTT. This sequence encodes CASSYGGLGPDTQYF.

The chain joins TRBV29-1 to TRBJ1-2, with a tentative D call TRBD1 (6 bases). CDR1 and CDR2 (germline): SQVTM, ANQGSEA. Trimming cost V 5 bases and J 4 bases, with 11 bases left between them. The CDR3 is 12 amino acids. CDR3 amino acids: CSVNKGGYGYTF. The DNA of the CDR3 is TGCAGCGTTAACAAAGGGGGCTATGGCTACACCTTC.

This chain joins TRBV9 and TRBJ2-3, with D hard to call. V was shortened by 2 bases and J by 3 bases, with 16 bases between the two germline ends. The CDR3 covers 16 residues. CDR1 SGDLS and CDR2 YYNGEE come from the germline V gene. The CDR3 loop reads CASSVPVSVGTDTQYF. The CDR3 bases are TGTGCCAGCAGCGTCCCCGTTTCTGTGGGAACAGATACGCAGTATTTT.

The chain links TRBV7-2 to TRBJ2-5; possibly TRBD2 for D (7 bases). With 3 bases removed from V and 5 bases from J, the gap between germline ends came to 16 bases. Germline CDR1 and CDR2: SGHTA and FQGNSA. CDR3 size: 15 residues. CDR3 sequence (DNA): TGTGCCAGCAGCTTGCGGGGGCGGGGGCGGGAGACCCAGTACTTC. Residues: CASSLRGRGRETQYF.